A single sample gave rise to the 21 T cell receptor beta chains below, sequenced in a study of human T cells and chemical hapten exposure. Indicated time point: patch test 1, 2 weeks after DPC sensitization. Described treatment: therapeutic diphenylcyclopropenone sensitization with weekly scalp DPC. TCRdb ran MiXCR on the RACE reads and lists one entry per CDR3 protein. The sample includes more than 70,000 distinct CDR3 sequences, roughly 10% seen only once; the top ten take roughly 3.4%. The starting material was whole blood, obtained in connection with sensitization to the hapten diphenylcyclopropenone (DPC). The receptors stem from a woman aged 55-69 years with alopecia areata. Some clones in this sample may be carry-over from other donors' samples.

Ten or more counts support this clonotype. CDR3 DNA: TGCAGTGCCGTAGTATGGGATCACTATGGCTACACCTTC. Translation gives CSAVVWDHYGYTF. V usage is TRBV20-1 and J usage is TRBJ1-2; D is ambiguous. The CDR3 runs to 13 residues. From germline, CDR1 is DFQATT and CDR2 SNEGSKA (reference sequence). Trimming took 6 bases from V and 3 from J, leaving 14 bases between them.

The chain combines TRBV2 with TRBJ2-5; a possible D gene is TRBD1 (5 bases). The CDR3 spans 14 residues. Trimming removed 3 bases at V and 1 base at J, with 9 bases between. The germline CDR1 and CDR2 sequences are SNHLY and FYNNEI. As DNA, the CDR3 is TGTGCCAGCAGTGACAGGGTCCTCCAAGAGACCCAGTACTTC. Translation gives CASSDRVLQETQYF.

CDR3 DNA sequence: TGTGCCAGCAGCGTAGCGTACGGAGATACGCAGTATTTT. The encoded protein is CASSVAYGDTQYF. The chain employs TRBV9 and TRBJ2-3; no firm D call. This CDR3 has 13 amino acids. V was pared by 0 bases and J by 5 bases, with 7 bases between. Germline-derived CDR1 and CDR2 are SGDLS and YYNGEE.

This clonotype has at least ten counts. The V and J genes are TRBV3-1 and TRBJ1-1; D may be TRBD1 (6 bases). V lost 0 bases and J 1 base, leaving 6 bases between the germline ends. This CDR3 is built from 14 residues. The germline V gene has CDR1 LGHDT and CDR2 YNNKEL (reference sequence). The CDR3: CASSQEDRNTEAFF. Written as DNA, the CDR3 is TGTGCCAGCAGCCAAGAGGACAGGAACACTGAAGCTTTCTTT.

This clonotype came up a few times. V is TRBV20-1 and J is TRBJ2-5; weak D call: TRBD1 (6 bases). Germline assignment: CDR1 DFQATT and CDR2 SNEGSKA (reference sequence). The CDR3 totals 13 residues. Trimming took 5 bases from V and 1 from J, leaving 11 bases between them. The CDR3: CSARPDSQETQYF. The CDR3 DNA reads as TGCAGTGCTCGACCGGACAGCCAAGAGACCCAGTACTTC.

CDR3 bases: TGTGCCAGCAGCCCCCAGCCGGGACAGGGAACCTACGAGCAGTACTTC. Its translation: CASSPQPGQGTYEQYF. J is TRBJ2-7 and V is TRBV9; 9 bases align to TRBD1. Germline lookup yields CDR1 SGDLS and CDR2 YYNGEE. CDR3 length equals 16 residues. The V segment lost 4 bases and the J segment 2 bases; nucleotides outside the gene matches: 10.

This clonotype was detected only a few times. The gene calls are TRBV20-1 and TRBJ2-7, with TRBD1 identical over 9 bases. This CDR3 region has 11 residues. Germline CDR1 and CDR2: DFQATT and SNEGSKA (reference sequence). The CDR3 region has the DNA TGCAGCAAACAGGGGGCGGGAGAGCAGTACTTC. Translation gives CSKQGAGEQYF.

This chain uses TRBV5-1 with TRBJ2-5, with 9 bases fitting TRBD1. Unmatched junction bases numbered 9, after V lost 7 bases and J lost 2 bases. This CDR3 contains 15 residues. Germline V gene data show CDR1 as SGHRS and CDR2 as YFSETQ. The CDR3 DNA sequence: TGCGCCAGCTCGCACCCGGGACAGGGACAAGAGACCCAGTACTTC. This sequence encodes CASSHPGQGQETQYF.

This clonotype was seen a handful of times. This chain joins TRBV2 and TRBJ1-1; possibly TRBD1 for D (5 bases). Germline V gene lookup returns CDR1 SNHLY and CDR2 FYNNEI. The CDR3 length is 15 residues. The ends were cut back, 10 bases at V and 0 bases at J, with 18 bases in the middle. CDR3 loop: CAMTPGTVMNTEAFF. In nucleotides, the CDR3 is TGTGCCATGACCCCTGGGACCGTTATGAACACTGAAGCTTTCTTT.

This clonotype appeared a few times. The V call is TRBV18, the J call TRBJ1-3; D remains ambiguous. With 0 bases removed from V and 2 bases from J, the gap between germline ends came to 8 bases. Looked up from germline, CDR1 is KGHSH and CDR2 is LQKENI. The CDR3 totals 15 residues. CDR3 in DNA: TGTGCCAGCTCACCACCGAGTCAGCCTGGAAACACCATATATTTT. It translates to CASSPPSQPGNTIYF.

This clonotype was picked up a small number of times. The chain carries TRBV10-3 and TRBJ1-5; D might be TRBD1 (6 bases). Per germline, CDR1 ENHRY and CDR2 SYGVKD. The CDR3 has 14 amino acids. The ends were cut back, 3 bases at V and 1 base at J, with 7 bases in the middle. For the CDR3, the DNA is TGTGCCATCAGTGACGGACAGAGCAATCAGCCCCAGCATTTT. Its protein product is CAISDGQSNQPQHF.

The CDR3 region is CASSSRQGVSEQYF. The CDR3 bases are TGCGCCAGTAGTTCCCGACAGGGAGTAAGCGAGCAGTACTTC. The chain joins TRBV5-1 to TRBJ2-7; 7 nucleotides line up with TRBD1. Germline CDR1 and CDR2: SGHRS and YFSETQ. The CDR3 consists of 14 residues. V gave up 8 bases and J gave up 6 bases; unmatched junction bases: 14.

The CDR3 is CASSQTNEKLFF. The CDR3 DNA sequence: TGTGCCAGCAGCCAGACTAATGAAAAACTGTTTTTT. This chain joins TRBV4-2 and TRBJ1-4; unclear D gene. V was shortened by 3 bases and J by 2 bases, with 1 base between the two germline ends. CDR1 is LGHNA, CDR2 YNFKEQ, per germline. CDR3 length equals 12 residues.

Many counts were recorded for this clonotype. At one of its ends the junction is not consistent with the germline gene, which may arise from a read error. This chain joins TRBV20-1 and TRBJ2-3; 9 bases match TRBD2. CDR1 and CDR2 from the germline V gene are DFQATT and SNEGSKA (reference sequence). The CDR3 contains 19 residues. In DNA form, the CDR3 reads TGCAGTGCAAGAGACGTGCCGCTAGCGGGGAGAACTAGCACAGATACGCAGTATTTT. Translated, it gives CSARDVPLAGRTSTDTQYF.

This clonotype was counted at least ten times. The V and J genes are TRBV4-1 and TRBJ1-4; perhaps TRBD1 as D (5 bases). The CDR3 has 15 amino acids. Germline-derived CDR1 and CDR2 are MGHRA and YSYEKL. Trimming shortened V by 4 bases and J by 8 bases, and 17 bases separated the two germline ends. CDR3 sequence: CASSLRDGPREKLFF. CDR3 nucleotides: TGCGCCAGCAGCCTCCGGGACGGCCCAAGGGAAAAACTGTTTTTT.

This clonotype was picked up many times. The CDR3 protein is CSASFPGQGSGDEQYF. The CDR3 region has the DNA TGCAGTGCTAGTTTTCCGGGACAGGGGTCTGGCGACGAGCAGTACTTC. The chain uses TRBV20-1 and TRBJ2-7; TRBD1 matches 10 bases. Germline CDR1 reads DFQATT; CDR2 reads SNEGSKA (reference sequence). The CDR3 loop spans 16 amino acids. Trimming at V came to 3 bases and at J to 5 bases, leaving 13 bases not matched to a gene.

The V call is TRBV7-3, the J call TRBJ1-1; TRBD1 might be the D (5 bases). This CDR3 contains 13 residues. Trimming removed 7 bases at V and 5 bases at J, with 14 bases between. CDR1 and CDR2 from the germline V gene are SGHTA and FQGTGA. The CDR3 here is CASTPGTATEAFF. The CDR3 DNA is TGTGCCAGCACCCCAGGGACGGCGACTGAAGCTTTCTTT.

In nucleotides, the CDR3 is TGTGCCAGCAGCCAAACCGTAACCGGGGTGGATGAGCAGTTCTTC. Its translation is CASSQTVTGVDEQFF. The chain joins TRBV14 to TRBJ2-1; D is possibly TRBD2 (5 bases). Trimming shortened V by 2 bases and J by 8 bases, and 16 bases separated the two germline ends. CDR1 is SGHDN, CDR2 FVKESK, per germline. The CDR3 runs to 15 residues.

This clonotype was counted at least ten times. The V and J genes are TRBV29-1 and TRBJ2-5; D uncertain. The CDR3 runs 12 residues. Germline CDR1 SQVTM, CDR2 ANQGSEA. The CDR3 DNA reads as TGCAGTCTGAGTAGCCCCCAAGAGACCCAGTACTTC. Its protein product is CSLSSPQETQYF.

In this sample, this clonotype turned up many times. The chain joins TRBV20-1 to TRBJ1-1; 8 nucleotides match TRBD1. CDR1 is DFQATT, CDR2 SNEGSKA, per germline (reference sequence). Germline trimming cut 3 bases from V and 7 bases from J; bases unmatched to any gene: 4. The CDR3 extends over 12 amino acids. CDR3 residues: CSASRQGFEAFF. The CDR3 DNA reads TGCAGTGCTAGCCGACAGGGGTTTGAAGCTTTCTTT.

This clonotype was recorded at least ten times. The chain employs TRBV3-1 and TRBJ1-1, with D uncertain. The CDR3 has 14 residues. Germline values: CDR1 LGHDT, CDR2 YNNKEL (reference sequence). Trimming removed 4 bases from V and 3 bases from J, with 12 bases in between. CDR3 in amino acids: CASSRDQDDTEAFF. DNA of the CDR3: TGTGCCAGCAGCCGAGACCAAGATGACACTGAAGCTTTCTTT.